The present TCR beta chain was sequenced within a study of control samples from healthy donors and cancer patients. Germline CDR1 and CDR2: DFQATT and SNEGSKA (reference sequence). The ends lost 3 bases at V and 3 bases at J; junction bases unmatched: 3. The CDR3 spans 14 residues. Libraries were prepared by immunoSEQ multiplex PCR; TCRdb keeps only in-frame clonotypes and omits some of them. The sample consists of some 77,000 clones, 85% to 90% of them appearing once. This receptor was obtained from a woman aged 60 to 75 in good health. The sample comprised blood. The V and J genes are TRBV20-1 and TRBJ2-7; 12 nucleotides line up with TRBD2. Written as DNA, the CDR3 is TGCAGTGCTAGTGCGGGACTAGCGGGCTACGAGCAGTACTTC. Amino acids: CSASAGLAGYEQYF.